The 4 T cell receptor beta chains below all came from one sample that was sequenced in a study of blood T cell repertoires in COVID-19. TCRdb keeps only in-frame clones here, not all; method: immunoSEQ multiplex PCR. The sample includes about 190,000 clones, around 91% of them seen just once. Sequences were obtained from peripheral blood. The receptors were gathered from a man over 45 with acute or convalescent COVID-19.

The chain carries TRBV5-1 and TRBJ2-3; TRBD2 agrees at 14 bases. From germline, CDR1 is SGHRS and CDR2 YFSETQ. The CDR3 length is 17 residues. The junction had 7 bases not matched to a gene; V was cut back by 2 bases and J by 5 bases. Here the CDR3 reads CASSFVGLAGGGDTQYF. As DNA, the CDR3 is TGCGCCAGCAGCTTCGTCGGACTAGCGGGAGGTGGAGATACGCAGTATTTT.

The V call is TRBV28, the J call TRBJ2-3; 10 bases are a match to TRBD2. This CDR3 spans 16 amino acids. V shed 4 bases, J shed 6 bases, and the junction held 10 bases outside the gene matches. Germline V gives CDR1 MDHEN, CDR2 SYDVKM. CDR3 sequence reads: CASSYQRGGRRDTQYF. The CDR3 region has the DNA TGTGCCAGCAGTTATCAGCGGGGGGGCCGTAGGGATACGCAGTATTTT.

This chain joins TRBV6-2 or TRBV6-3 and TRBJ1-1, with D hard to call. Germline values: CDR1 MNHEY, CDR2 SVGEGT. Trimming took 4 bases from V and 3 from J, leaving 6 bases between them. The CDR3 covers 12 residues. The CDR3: CASSWAYTEAFF. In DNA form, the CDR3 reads TGTGCCAGCAGTTGGGCCTACACTGAAGCTTTCTTT.

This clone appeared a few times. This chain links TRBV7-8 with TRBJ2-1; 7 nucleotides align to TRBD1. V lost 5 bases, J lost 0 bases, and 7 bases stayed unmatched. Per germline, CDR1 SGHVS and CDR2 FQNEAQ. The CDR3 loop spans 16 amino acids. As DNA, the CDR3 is TGTGCCAGCAGCCCAGAAGACAGGGTCTCCTACAATGAGCAGTTCTTC. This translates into CASSPEDRVSYNEQFF.